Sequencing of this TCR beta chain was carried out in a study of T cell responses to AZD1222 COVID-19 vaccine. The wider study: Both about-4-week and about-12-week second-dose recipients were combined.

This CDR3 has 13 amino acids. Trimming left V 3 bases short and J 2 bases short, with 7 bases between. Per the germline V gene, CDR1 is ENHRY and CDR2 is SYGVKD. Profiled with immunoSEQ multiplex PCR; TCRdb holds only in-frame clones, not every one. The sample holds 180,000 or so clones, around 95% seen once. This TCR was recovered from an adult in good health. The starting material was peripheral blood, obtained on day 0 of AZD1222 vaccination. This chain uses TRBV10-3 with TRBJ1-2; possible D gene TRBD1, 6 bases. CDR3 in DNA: TGTGCCATCAGTGAAGGACAGAACTATGGCTACACCTTC. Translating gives CAISEGQNYGYTF.